Below, 27 T cell receptor beta chains from the same sample are listed, as sequenced in a study of blood T cell repertoires in COVID-19 (dated by TCRdb to the early 2020s). Library method: the immunoSEQ multiplex PCR assay. The source is immuneACCESS, and TCRdb retained only in-frame sequences with V and J called. Part of the clones is not carried over; for the studies checked, unresolved V genes explain less than half of this, and the remainder is unexplained. For this sample there are over 200,000 clones; 70% to 90% appear just once. The ten largest clones capture 11% of the sample. The sample was peripheral blood. The receptor source for this set is a man between 45 and 60 years old with COVID-19, enrolled during active disease.

The chain carries TRBV6-4 and TRBJ2-1, with 14 bases matching TRBD2. V lost 4 bases to trimming and J lost 7 bases; unmatched junction nucleotides: 12. The germline V gene has CDR1 MRHNA and CDR2 SNTAGT. This CDR3 comprises 18 residues. The CDR3 region is CASSVRGGLAGEENEQFF. DNA for the CDR3: TGTGCCAGCAGTGTTCGTGGGGGACTAGCGGGAGAGGAGAATGAGCAGTTCTTC.

The J gene is TRBJ1-4, the V gene TRBV19, with D possibly matching TRBD1 (6 bases). The V end lost 5 bases, the J end lost 0 bases, and 10 bases lay between the germline ends. This CDR3 is 15 amino acids long. Germline V gene data show CDR1 as LNHDA and CDR2 as SQIVND (reference sequence). The CDR3 loop is CASSPRQATNEKLFF. Here the CDR3 DNA reads TGTGCCAGTAGTCCCAGACAGGCAACTAATGAAAAACTGTTTTTT.

This chain uses TRBV6-5 with TRBJ2-3; weak D call: TRBD2 (7 bases). Trimming cost V 11 bases and J 2 bases, with 17 bases left between them. Germline values: CDR1 MNHEY, CDR2 SVGAGI. The CDR3 has 14 amino acids. Here the CDR3 reads CACKGDYPTDTQYF. The DNA of the CDR3 is TGTGCCTGTAAGGGGGACTACCCCACAGATACGCAGTATTTT.

The chain combines TRBV28 with TRBJ2-2; 12 bases align to TRBD2. The CDR3 loop spans 16 amino acids. Trimming removed 7 bases from V and 6 bases from J; junction bases left unmatched: 9. Germline CDR1 is MDHEN and CDR2 is SYDVKM. The CDR3 coding sequence is TGTGCCAGCAACCCCCCTAGCGGGGGGGCCCCCGGGGAGCTGTTTTTT. It translates to CASNPPSGGAPGELFF.

There are a few counts of this clone. The chain couples TRBV9 to TRBJ2-1; 13 bases map to TRBD2. V shed 4 bases, J shed 9 bases, and the junction held 10 bases outside the gene matches. CDR3 size: 16 residues. Germline V lookup: CDR1 SGDLS, CDR2 YYNGEE. CDR3 sequence: CASSPPTSGRAGEQFF. CDR3 nucleotide sequence: TGTGCCAGCAGCCCTCCTACTAGCGGGAGGGCCGGTGAGCAGTTCTTC.

This clone has only one observation. The V call is TRBV4-3, the J call TRBJ2-7; 10 nucleotides align to TRBD1. Per the germline V gene, CDR1 is LGHNA and CDR2 is YSLEER. Trimming cost V 3 bases and J 6 bases; bases outside gene matches: 8. This CDR3 has 15 residues. CDR3 protein: CASSQTGGPYSEQYF. In DNA, the CDR3 is TGCGCCAGCAGCCAGACAGGGGGCCCTTATAGCGAGCAGTACTTC.

This clone was seen just once. The chain couples TRBV7-2 to TRBJ2-7; TRBD1 is a possible D gene (5 bases). V lost 3 bases, J lost 3 bases, and 12 bases lay in between. Germline CDR1 SGHTA, CDR2 FQGNSA. This CDR3 region has 14 residues. This chain's CDR3 is CASSFQPDSYEQYF. CDR3 DNA: TGTGCCAGCAGCTTCCAACCCGACAGCTACGAGCAGTACTTC.

This sequence joins TRBV4-3 and TRBJ1-2; no definite D call. V shed 4 bases and J shed 3 bases, with 12 bases lying between them. CDR1 and CDR2 from the germline V gene are LGHNA and YSLEER. The CDR3 is 14 amino acids. The chain's CDR3 is CASSPSAGYYGYTF. The CDR3 nucleotides are TGCGCCAGCAGCCCGAGCGCGGGATACTATGGCTACACCTTC.

The chain uses TRBV5-4 and TRBJ2-3; tentative D call: TRBD1 (7 bases). The ends were cut back, 0 bases at V and 2 bases at J, with 13 bases in the middle. In germline, CDR1 is SGHNT, CDR2 YYREEE (reference sequence). The CDR3 sequence is 16 residues long. The chain's CDR3 is CASSLAAGGITDTQYF. In DNA, the CDR3 is TGTGCCAGCAGCTTGGCTGCAGGGGGGATCACAGATACGCAGTATTTT.

This rearrangement joins TRBV20-1 to TRBJ1-2, with 9 bases fitting TRBD1. The CDR3 consists of 11 residues. V trimming: 3 bases; J trimming: 8 bases; junction bases outside the gene matches: 1. The germline CDR1 and CDR2 sequences are DFQATT and SNEGSKA (reference sequence). In DNA, the CDR3 is TGCAGTGCTAGGGGGACAGGGGGCTACACCTTC. Amino acid sequence: CSARGTGGYTF.

This clone was detected only once. V is TRBV28 and J is TRBJ1-2, with 8 bases lining up with TRBD1. Germline V gives CDR1 MDHEN, CDR2 SYDVKM. This CDR3 region has 12 residues. After removal of 7 bases from V and 9 bases from J, the junction contained 7 bases not matched to a gene. CDR3 loop: CASTVRGRSYTF. CDR3 DNA: TGTGCCAGCACCGTCAGGGGGCGCAGCTACACCTTC.

This clone was picked up a small number of times. The chain combines TRBV19 with TRBJ1-1; the match to TRBD1 covers 7 bases. Trimming removed 4 bases from V and 4 bases from J; junction bases left unmatched: 6. The CDR3 has 14 residues. Germline-derived CDR1 and CDR2 are LNHDA and SQIVND (reference sequence). This chain's CDR3 is CASSTTPGGTEAFF. As DNA, the CDR3 is TGTGCCAGTAGTACTACGCCAGGGGGCACTGAAGCTTTCTTT.

V gene TRBV18 combines with J gene TRBJ2-2, with 10 bases that match TRBD1. The CDR3 has 16 residues. J gave up 7 bases and V 1 base, and 6 bases lay outside the gene matches. Germline V gives CDR1 KGHSH, CDR2 LQKENI. The CDR3 is CASSPRRDRGFGELFF. The CDR3 DNA sequence: TGTGCCAGCTCACCACGACGGGACAGGGGATTCGGGGAGCTGTTTTTT.

The chain recombines TRBV7-2 with TRBJ1-5; 7 bases map to TRBD1. V lost 3 bases and J lost 8; bases outside the gene matches: 7. The CDR3 contains 14 residues. CDR1 and CDR2 from the germline V gene are SGHTA and FQGNSA. The CDR3 DNA reads as TGTGCCAGCAGCTTTCAAGGGGGCGAGGAGCCCCAGCATTTT. Translation: CASSFQGGEEPQHF.

The chain uses TRBV27 and TRBJ2-7; TRBD1 might be the D (6 bases). The V end was cut by 8 bases, the J end by 3 bases, with 14 bases between. The CDR3 is made up of 13 amino acids. The germline V gene has CDR1 MNHEY and CDR2 SMNVEV (reference sequence). The CDR3 reads CASRRQVIYEQYF. CDR3 DNA sequence: TGTGCCAGCCGTCGACAGGTTATCTACGAGCAGTACTTC.

This rearrangement joins TRBV25-1 to TRBJ1-2; no firm D call. The ends were cut back, 7 bases at V and 7 bases at J, with 13 bases in the middle. CDR1 and CDR2 (germline): MGHDK, SYGVNS. There are 12 residues in the CDR3. CDR3 region: CASTGSTFGYTF. The CDR3, as DNA: TGTGCCAGCACCGGGTCCACCTTTGGCTACACCTTC.

With respect to this clone: Other DNA sequences of this sample code for an identical CDR3. This chain's CDR3 is CASSPDSYGYTF. The CDR3 region has the DNA TGTGCCAGCAGTCCAGACAGCTATGGCTACACCTTC. The rearrangement links TRBV2 to TRBJ1-2; D might be TRBD1 (5 bases). The CDR3 spans 12 residues. CDR1 and CDR2 from the germline V gene are SNHLY and FYNNEI. V was shortened by 5 bases and J by 4 bases, with 8 bases between the two germline ends. Complete variable domain (other parts from reference TRBV2 and TRBJ1-2): EPEVTQTPSHQVTQMGQEVILRCVPISNHLYFYWYRQILGQKVEFLVSFYNNEISEKSEIFDDQFSVERPDGSNFTLKIRSTKLEDSAMYFCASSPDSYGYTFGSGTRLTVV.

The chain uses TRBV28 and TRBJ2-7; D possibly corresponds to TRBD1 (6 bases). Germline CDR1 MDHEN, CDR2 SYDVKM. The CDR3 spans 14 residues. V lost 6 bases, J lost 5 bases, and 17 bases lay in between. The CDR3 here is CASRGDNKGHEQYF. The CDR3 DNA is TGTGCCAGCAGAGGGGACAATAAAGGCCACGAGCAGTACTTC.

This clone appeared a few times. The rearrangement links TRBV6-5 to TRBJ1-4; 7 bases align to TRBD1. The V and J ends lost 2 bases and 7 bases, in that order; junction bases with no gene match: 1. CDR1 is MNHEY and CDR2 is SVGAGI in the germline V gene. There are 13 residues in the CDR3. The CDR3 DNA is TGTGCCAGCAGTTACGGGACAGCTGAAAAACTGTTTTTT. It codes for CASSYGTAEKLFF.

The chain carries TRBV27 and TRBJ1-1; TRBD1 is a possible D gene (6 bases). V lost 5 bases and J 7 bases, leaving 14 bases between the germline ends. The CDR3 covers 13 residues. Germline V lookup: CDR1 MNHEY, CDR2 SMNVEV (reference sequence). The CDR3: CASSLFGGIEAFF. The CDR3 region has the DNA TGTGCCAGCAGTCTGTTTGGGGGCATTGAAGCTTTCTTT.

This chain links TRBV5-6 with TRBJ1-2; no clear D. With 4 bases removed from V and 0 bases from J, the gap between germline ends came to 10 bases. Germline CDR1 SGHDT, CDR2 YYEEEE. This CDR3 is built from 14 residues. CDR3 in DNA: TGTGCCAGCAGCCTAGGACTGTCTAACTATGGCTACACCTTC. Translating it yields CASSLGLSNYGYTF. Looking up the rest from reference TRBV5-6 and TRBJ1-2 gives the full variable domain: DAGVTQSPTHLIKTRGQQVTLRCSPKSGHDTVSWYQQALGQGPQFIFQYYEEEERQRGNFPDRFSGHQFPNYSSELNVNALLLGDSALYLCASSLGLSNYGYTFGSGTRLTVV.

The chain uses TRBV21-1 and TRBJ1-1; TRBD1, the table's D call, lacks a check against the DNA. TRBV21-1 is deemed a pseudogene. The CDR3 contains 20 residues. The CDR3 DNA follows: TGTGCCAGCAGCAATAGGAAATACGGCCTACAGGGGAAGGGGGACACTGAAGCTTTCTTT. Translation gives CASSNRKYGLQGKGDTEAFF.

This chain joins TRBV7-2 and TRBJ1-1; 8 nucleotides agree with TRBD1. The CDR3 contains 16 residues. From germline, CDR1 is SGHTA and CDR2 FQGNSA. The ends lost 1 base at V and 1 base at J; junction bases unmatched: 5. The CDR3 loop is CASSLGRGTGNTEAFF. DNA for the CDR3: TGTGCCAGCAGCTTAGGACGCGGGACAGGGAACACTGAAGCTTTCTTT.

This rearrangement joins TRBV2 to TRBJ2-3; the D is unclear. Germline lookup yields CDR1 SNHLY and CDR2 FYNNEI. The CDR3 is 12 amino acids. The germline V and J ends were trimmed by 3 bases and 6 bases, with 7 bases remaining between them. The CDR3 protein is CASSELDDTQYF. CDR3 sequence (DNA): TGTGCCAGCAGTGAGCTAGACGATACGCAGTATTTT.

The rearrangement uses TRBV28 and TRBJ1-2; 11 bases map to TRBD1. Germline V gene sequence: CDR1 MDHEN, CDR2 SYDVKM. The V gene end was trimmed by 1 base and the J gene end by 4 bases; junction bases not matched to a gene: 17. CDR3 length: 20 amino acids. The CDR3: CASSLYFSVGTGGSSYGYTF. CDR3 DNA sequence: TGTGCCAGCAGTTTATATTTTTCGGTGGGGACAGGGGGTTCCAGCTATGGCTACACCTTC.

This clone appeared once. This chain uses TRBV19 with TRBJ1-6; 9 bases fit TRBD1. J was trimmed by 8 bases and V by 3 bases; bases with no gene match: 5. The CDR3 is made up of 15 amino acids. CDR1 is LNHDA and CDR2 is SQIVND in the germline V gene (reference sequence). CDR3 in amino acids: CASSMGQGIDSPLHF. Here the CDR3 DNA reads TGTGCCAGTAGTATGGGACAGGGAATCGATTCACCCCTCCACTTT.

This clone was seen a handful of times. The V and J genes are TRBV7-3 and TRBJ2-2, with D possibly matching TRBD2 (6 bases). There are 16 residues in the CDR3. Between the trimmed V and J ends, which lost 0 bases and 4 bases, there was a span of 12 bases. CDR1 and CDR2 from the germline V gene are SGHTA and FQGTGA. The DNA of the CDR3 is TGTGCCAGCAGCTTAACCCGGGCCGGGGGCACCGGGGAGCTGTTTTTT. It encodes CASSLTRAGGTGELFF.